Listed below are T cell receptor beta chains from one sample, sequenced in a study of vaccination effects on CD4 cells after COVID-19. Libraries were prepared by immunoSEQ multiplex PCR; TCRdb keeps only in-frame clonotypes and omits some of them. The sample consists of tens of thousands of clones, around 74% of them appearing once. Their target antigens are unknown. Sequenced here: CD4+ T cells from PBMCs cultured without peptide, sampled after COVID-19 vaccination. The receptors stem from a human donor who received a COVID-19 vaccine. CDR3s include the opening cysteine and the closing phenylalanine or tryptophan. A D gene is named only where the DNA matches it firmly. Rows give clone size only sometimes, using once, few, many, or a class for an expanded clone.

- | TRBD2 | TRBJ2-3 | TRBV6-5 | TGTGCCAGCCCTGGGAGGGGTTGGTTCGCAGATACGCAGTATTTT | CASPGRGWFADTQYF
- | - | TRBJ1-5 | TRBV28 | TGTGCCACTGGACAGAATAGCAATCAGCCCCAGCATTTT | CATGQNSNQPQHF
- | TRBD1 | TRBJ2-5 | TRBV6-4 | TGTGCCAGCCTAGGGACAGACCCGAAAGAGACCCAGTACTTC | CASLGTDPKETQYF
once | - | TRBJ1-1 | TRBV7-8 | TGTGCCAGCAGCTTAGCGGAGCAGAACACTGAAGCTTTCTTT | CASSLAEQNTEAFF
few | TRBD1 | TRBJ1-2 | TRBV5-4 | TGTGCCAGCAGCCCAGTAAGTGGGACAGGGATCGTTAACACCTTC | CASSPVSGTGIVNTF
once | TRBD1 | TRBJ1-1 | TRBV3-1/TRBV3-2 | TGTGCCAGCAGCCTACTCAGGGGGCGGACTGAAGCTTTCTTT | CASSLLRGRTEAFF
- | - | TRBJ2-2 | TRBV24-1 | TGTGCCAGCCTAGACGGGAATACCGGGGAGCTGTTTTTT | CASLDGNTGELFF
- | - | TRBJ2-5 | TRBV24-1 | TGTGCCACCAGTGACCCACGGACAGAACAAGAGACCCAGTACTTC | CATSDPRTEQETQYF
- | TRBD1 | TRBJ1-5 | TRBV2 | TGTGCCAGCAGTCCTAAGACAGGGAGCAATCAGCCCCAGCATTTT | CASSPKTGSNQPQHF
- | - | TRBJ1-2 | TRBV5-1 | TGCGCCAGCAGCCACGGGACGGAAAGTTATGGCTACACCTTC | CASSHGTESYGYTF
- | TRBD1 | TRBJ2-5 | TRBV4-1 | TGCGCCAGCAGCCAAGATCCTGGGACAGGGAATGCGGAGACCCAGTACTTC | CASSQDPGTGNAETQYF
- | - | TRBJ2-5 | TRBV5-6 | TGTGCCAGCAGCGGGACGACAGGGGAGGGTGAGACCCAGTACTTC | CASSGTTGEGETQYF
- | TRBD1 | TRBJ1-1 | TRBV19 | TGTGCCAGTAGTATGAGGACAGGGGGCACTGAAGCTTTCTTT | CASSMRTGGTEAFF
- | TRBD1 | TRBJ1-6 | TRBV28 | TGTGCCAGCAGTCCGGACAGGGGGGCGCCCAGCTCCTATAATTCACCCCTCCACTTT | CASSPDRGAPSSYNSPLHF
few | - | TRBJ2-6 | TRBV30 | TGTGCCTGGAGTTCCCAGGGAACTTCTGGGGCCAACGTCCTGACTTTC | CAWSSQGTSGANVLTF
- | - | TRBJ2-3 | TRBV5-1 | TGCGCCAGCAGCTTGCGAGGACAAACGTTTAGCACAGATACGCAGTATTTT | CASSLRGQTFSTDTQYF
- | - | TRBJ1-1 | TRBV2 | TGTGCCAGCAGTGATTTAAAAGATGAAGCTTTCTTT | CASSDLKDEAFF
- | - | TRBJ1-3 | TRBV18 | TGTGCCAGCTCACCACCCGAGAGCTCTGGAAACACCATATATTTT | CASSPPESSGNTIYF
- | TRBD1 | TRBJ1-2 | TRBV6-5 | TGTGCCAGCAGTTACGGAGGCAGGGGGTCGGATGGCTACACCTTC | CASSYGGRGSDGYTF
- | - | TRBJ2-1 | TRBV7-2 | TGTGCCAGCAGCTTAGTGGGTACAGGGAGCTACAATGAGCAGTTCTTC | CASSLVGTGSYNEQFF
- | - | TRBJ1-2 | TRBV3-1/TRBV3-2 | TGTGCCAGCAACCAATGGGGGAGTGCCGTCTTTTTC | CASNQWGSAVFF
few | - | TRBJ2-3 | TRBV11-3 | TGTGCCAGCAGTTCGAGCGGCACAGATACGCAGTATTTT | CASSSSGTDTQYF
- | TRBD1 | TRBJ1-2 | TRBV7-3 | TGTGCCAGCAGCCCAGGGACAGGCAGGGGCTACACCTTC | CASSPGTGRGYTF
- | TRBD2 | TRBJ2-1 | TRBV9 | TGTGCCAGCAGCGCAATGACTAGCGCCTACAATGAGCAGTTCTTC | CASSAMTSAYNEQFF
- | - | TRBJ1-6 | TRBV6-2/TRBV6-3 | TGTGCCAGCAGTTACCGGAGACAGCGCGATTCACCCCTCCACTTT | CASSYRRQRDSPLHF
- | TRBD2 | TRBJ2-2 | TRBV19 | TGTGCCAGCACAGAGCGAGCGGGGGTGAACACCGGGGAGCTGTTTTTT | CASTERAGVNTGELFF
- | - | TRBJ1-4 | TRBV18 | TGTGCCAGCTCACCACGACGGGAGAATGAAAAACTGTTTTTT | CASSPRRENEKLFF
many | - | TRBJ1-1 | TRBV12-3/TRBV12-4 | TGTGCCAGCAGTTTATTCGCTGAAGCTTTCTTT | CASSLFAEAFF
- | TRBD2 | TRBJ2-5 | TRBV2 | TGTGCCACCGCGGGCGGGGGGGAAGAGACCCAGTACTTC | CATAGGGEETQYF
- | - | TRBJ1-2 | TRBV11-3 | TGTGCCAGCAGACCAGGGAGCTTCTATGGCTACACCTTC | CASRPGSFYGYTF
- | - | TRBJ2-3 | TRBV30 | TGTGCCTGGGACATGAGCACAGATACGCAGTATTTT | CAWDMSTDTQYF
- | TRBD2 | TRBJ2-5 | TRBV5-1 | TGCGCCAGCAGAACTAGCGGGGGTCAAGAGACCCAGTACTTC | CASRTSGGQETQYF
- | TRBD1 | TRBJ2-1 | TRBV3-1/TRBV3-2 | TGTGCCAGCAGCCAGAGGACAGGGTTAGCCTACAATGAGCAGTTCTTC | CASSQRTGLAYNEQFF
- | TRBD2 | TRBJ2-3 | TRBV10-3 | TGTGCCATTTCACCGGGACTAAACACAGATACGCAGTATTTT | CAISPGLNTDTQYF
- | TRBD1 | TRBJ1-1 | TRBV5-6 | TGTGCCAGCAGCTTGACCAAGTCCGCAGGGGGCAAGGTCGCTGAAGCTTTCTTT | CASSLTKSAGGKVAEAFF
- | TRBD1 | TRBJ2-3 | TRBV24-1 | TGTGCCACCAGTGATCCGGGGGACAGGGGTACAGATACGCAGTATTTT | CATSDPGDRGTDTQYF
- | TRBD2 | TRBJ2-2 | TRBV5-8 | TGTGCCAGCAGCTTGATAGCGGGGGGGAACACCGGGGAGCTGTTTTTT | CASSLIAGGNTGELFF
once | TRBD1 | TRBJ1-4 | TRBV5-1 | TGCGCCAGCGGACAGGAAGGTTTGGGGGAAAAACTGTTTTTT | CASGQEGLGEKLFF
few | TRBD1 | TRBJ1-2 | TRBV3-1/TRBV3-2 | TGTGCCAGCAGCCAAGCCCCCTCCGGACAGGGGAATGGCTACACCTTC | CASSQAPSGQGNGYTF
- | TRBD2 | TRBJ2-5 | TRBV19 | TGTGCCAGTAGGCTGACTAGCGGGGGTTCGCAAGAGACCCAGTACTTC | CASRLTSGGSQETQYF
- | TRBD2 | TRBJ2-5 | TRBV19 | TGTGCCAGTAGTCCCCAGGGGGTAGCGGGGGGTGAGACCCAGTACTTC | CASSPQGVAGGETQYF
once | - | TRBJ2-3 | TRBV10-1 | TGCGCCAGCAGTGAGTCTGGCGGGGGCGCAGATACGCAGTATTTT | CASSESGGGADTQYF
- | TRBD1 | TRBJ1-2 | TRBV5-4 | TGTGCCAGCAGCGGACCAGTTACCGGGACAGGGATCTATGGCTACACCTTC | CASSGPVTGTGIYGYTF
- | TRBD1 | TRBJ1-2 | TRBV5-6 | TGTGCCAGCACCCCAGGGGGGGGGTCCTATGGCTACACCTTC | CASTPGGGSYGYTF
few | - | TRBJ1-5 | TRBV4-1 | TGCGCCAGCAGCCCACGGGGAGATACAGGGTTAAGCAATCAGCCCCAGCATTTT | CASSPRGDTGLSNQPQHF
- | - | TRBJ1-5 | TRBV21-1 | TGTGCCAGCAGCAAAAGGGAGTCAGTTGATAGCAATCAGCCCCAGCATTTT | CASSKRESVDSNQPQHF
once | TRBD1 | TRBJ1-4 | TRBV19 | TGTGCCAGTAGTCCGCCACCGGGACAGGGCCCTAATGAAAAACTGTTTTTT | CASSPPPGQGPNEKLFF
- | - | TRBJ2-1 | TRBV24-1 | TGTGCCACCAGTGTCCCCCTCGACGGTTCCAATGAGCAGTTCTTC | CATSVPLDGSNEQFF
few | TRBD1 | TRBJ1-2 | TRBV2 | TGTGCCAGCAGTGGGGACAGGGTCTCAGATGGCTACACCTTC | CASSGDRVSDGYTF
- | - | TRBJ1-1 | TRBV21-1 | TGTGCCAGCAGCAAAAATAGGCACTGGAACACTGAAGCTTTCTTT | CASSKNRHWNTEAFF
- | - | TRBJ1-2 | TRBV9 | TGTGCCAGCAGCACCCTCGCGGGGGGGGCGCGGGGCTACACCTTC | CASSTLAGGARGYTF
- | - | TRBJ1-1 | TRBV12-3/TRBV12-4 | TGTGCCAGCAGCCAGGGTGGCACTGAAGCTTTCTTT | CASSQGGTEAFF
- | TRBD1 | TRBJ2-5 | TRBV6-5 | TGTGCCAGCAGTCGCGACAGGGGCGAGACCCAGTACTTC | CASSRDRGETQYF
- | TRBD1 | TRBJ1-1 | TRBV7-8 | TGTGCCAGCAGCTTCTCGGACAGGGGGGACACTGAAGCTTTCTTT | CASSFSDRGDTEAFF
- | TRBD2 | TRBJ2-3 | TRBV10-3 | TGTGCCATCAGTGAGACGACTAGCGGGGGGCCAGATACGCAGTATTTT | CAISETTSGGPDTQYF
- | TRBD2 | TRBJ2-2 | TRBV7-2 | TGTGCCAGCAGCTTAAGCCTAGCGGGGGGCACCGGGGAGCTGTTTTTT | CASSLSLAGGTGELFF
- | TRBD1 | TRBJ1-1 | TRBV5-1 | TGCGCCAGCAGCACGAACAGGGGGACCACTGAAGCTTTCTTT | CASSTNRGTTEAFF
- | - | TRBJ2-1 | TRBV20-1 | TGCAGTGCTAGATTGGGGGATGAGCAGTTCTTC | CSARLGDEQFF
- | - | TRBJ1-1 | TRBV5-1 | TGCGCCAGCAGCTTGGGGACAGTTGACACTGAAGCTTTCTTT | CASSLGTVDTEAFF